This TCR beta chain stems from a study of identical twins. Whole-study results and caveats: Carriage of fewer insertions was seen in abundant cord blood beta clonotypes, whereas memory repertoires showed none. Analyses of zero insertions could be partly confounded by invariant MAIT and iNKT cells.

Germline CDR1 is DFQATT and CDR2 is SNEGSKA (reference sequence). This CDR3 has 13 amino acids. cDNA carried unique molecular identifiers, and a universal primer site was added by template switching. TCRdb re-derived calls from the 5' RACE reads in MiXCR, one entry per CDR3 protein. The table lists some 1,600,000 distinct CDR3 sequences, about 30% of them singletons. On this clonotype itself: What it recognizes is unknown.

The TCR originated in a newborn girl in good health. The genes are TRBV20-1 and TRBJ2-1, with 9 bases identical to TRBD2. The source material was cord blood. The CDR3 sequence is CSLREGPLETQFF. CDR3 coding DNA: TGCAGCTTGCGGGAGGGCCCTCTAGAGACCCAGTTCTTC.